These 7 T cell receptor beta chains came from one sample sequenced in a study of CD8+ T cells in alopecia areata. Reverse transcribed after extraction, RNA yielded cDNA as the sequencing template. TCRdb keeps only in-frame clones here, not all; method: immunoSEQ multiplex PCR. The top ten clones hold around 0.92% of a sample with under 300,000 clones, 60% of them seen once. Regarding treatment: oral pan-JAK inhibitor, 5-10 mg twice daily. The sample was CD4+ T cells sorted from blood, taken between weeks 51 and 52, from a patient treated with tofacitinib. The source of these receptors is a human donor with alopecia areata.

This clone was counted between two and nine times. This chain joins TRBV6-5 and TRBJ2-7; 7 bases align to TRBD2. Unmatched junction bases numbered 13, after V lost 8 bases and J lost 3 bases. The CDR3 runs 15 residues. Germline loops: CDR1 MNHEY, CDR2 SVGAGI. The CDR3 coding sequence is TGTGCCAGCGCAGTCGGGGGGAAGAAAATCTACGAGCAGTACTTC. It encodes CASAVGGKKIYEQYF.

The chain links TRBV30 to TRBJ2-2; D is undetermined. V was cut by 1 base and J by 1 base, with 4 bases left in between. Germline V gives CDR1 GTSNPN, CDR2 SVGIG (reference sequence). The length of the CDR3 is 13 residues. The DNA of the CDR3 is TGTGCCTGGAGTGAAGGGAACACCGGGGAGCTGTTTTTT. Protein: CAWSEGNTGELFF. The whole variable domain, remainder taken from reference TRBV30 and TRBJ2-2, is SQTIHQWPATLVQPVGSPLSLECTVEGTSNPNLYWYRQAAGRGLQLLFYSVGIGQISSEVPQNLSASRPQDRQFILSSKKLLLSDSGFYLCAWSEGNTGELFFGEGSRLTVL.

This sequence joins TRBV5-1 and TRBJ2-1, with a weak D call TRBD2 (6 bases). The CDR3 contains 15 residues. Trimming cost V 4 bases and J 5 bases, with 16 bases left between them. Germline lookup yields CDR1 SGHRS and CDR2 YFSETQ. The DNA for the CDR3 is TGCGCCAGCAGCCCCCGTCGGGGGAGTCACAATGAGCAGTTCTTC. This sequence encodes CASSPRRGSHNEQFF.

This chain joins TRBV7-9 and TRBJ2-2; D unresolved. V lost 5 bases and J lost 6, with 10 bases in between. The CDR3 runs 13 residues. Germline V gives CDR1 SEHNR, CDR2 FQNEAQ (reference sequence). CDR3 sequence reads: CASSPGRAGELFF. The DNA of the CDR3 is TGTGCCAGCAGCCCGGGCCGTGCCGGGGAGCTGTTTTTT.

The CDR3 DNA sequence: TGTGCCAGCAGCTCTCGGACTGGAGAAGAGACCCAGTACTTC. This translates into CASSSRTGEETQYF. The V gene is TRBV7-9, the J gene TRBJ2-5, with TRBD2 as a possible D gene (5 bases). Germline V gene sequence: CDR1 SEHNR, CDR2 FQNEAQ (reference sequence). V dropped 4 bases and J dropped 3 bases, with 12 bases sitting between them. This CDR3 has 14 residues.

This chain links TRBV19 with TRBJ2-6, with D unresolved. The CDR3 is 13 amino acids. Trimming took 7 bases from V and 4 from J, leaving 8 bases between them. CDR1 LNHDA and CDR2 SQIVND come from the germline V gene (reference sequence). CDR3 in amino acids: CASTLRGANVLTF. The CDR3 DNA sequence: TGTGCCAGTACTCTCCGGGGGGCCAACGTCCTGACTTTC. The full variable domain, in which reference TRBV19 and TRBJ2-6 provide the parts outside the CDR3, is DGGITQSPKYLFRKEGQNVTLSCEQNLNHDAMYWYRQDPGQGLRLIYYSQIVNDFQKGDIAEGYSVSREKKESFPLTVTSAQKNPTAFYLCASTLRGANVLTFGAGSRLTVL.

This chain connects TRBV9 to TRBJ1-6, with D possibly matching TRBD1 (6 bases). Germline CDR1 is SGDLS and CDR2 is YYNGEE. The V and J ends lost 4 bases and 10 bases respectively, with 18 bases between them. The CDR3 covers 15 residues. CDR3 sequence (DNA): TGTGCCAGCAGCCCCCGGGACATATCTCGCTCACCCCTCCACTTT. Translation gives CASSPRDISRSPLHF.